This T cell receptor beta chain was sequenced during a study of CD8+ T cells in alopecia areata. Across the study: The graft donors were approximately 6-13-month-old C3H/HeJ mice with spontaneous alopecia, and their skin went to approximately 6-11-week-old female C3H/HeJ mice. General study findings and limits: Especially in alopecia totalis/universalis, lesional scalp showed greater clonality than normal scalp did. Normal skin contains resident alphabeta T cells, and these are also sequenced in scalp samples. TCR sharing was clearer in mice than between patients, perhaps partly owing to patient HLA diversity.

Sorting of pooled cutaneous lymph node cells was based on CD4, CD8alpha, NKG2D, NKG2ACE and other markers. Sequencing relied on a cDNA template that was reverse transcribed from extracted RNA. The data were produced by immunoSEQ multiplex PCR, yet TCRdb's version contains in-frame clones alone and is incomplete. The sample is made up of 200,000 to 300,000 clones, none counted only once. This clone showed up just a few times. As yet, its antigen is unknown. Germline and genes: mouse. The read ends 4 residues shy of where the CDR3 ends; the end is completed using the germline J gene. Germline V gene sequence: CDR1 LGHNA, CDR2 YNLKQL (reference sequence). The CDR3 contains 16 residues. Trimming shortened V by 0 bases and J by 4 bases, and 15 bases separated the two germline ends.

The sequencing sample was made of CD4+ T cells sorted from a lymph node. J is TRBJ1-1 and V is TRBV5; TRBD1 is a possible D gene (6 bases). The TCR sequence derives from a C3H/HeJ mouse with alopecia areata. Strain haplotype (MHC): H2-k. The CDR3 sequence is CASSQERGAPATEVFF. CDR3 DNA (partial): TGTGCCAGCAGCCAAGAAAGGGGGGCGCCGGCCACA.